This entry is about one TCR beta chain. As yet, its antigen is unknown. Deep was the level at which the assay was run. Using immunoSEQ multiplex PCR, the repertoire was profiled, and TCRdb retains in-frame clones only, with some absent. Here the sample spans about 1.5 million clones, 95% to 97% being singletons. These data come from a study of shared clonotypes between healthy human individuals. General observations from the study: Generally, estimated richness proved larger in naive subsets than it did in memory subsets. A reduction in generation probabilities was seen for non-shared clonotypes relative to those shared by all four donors.

All the donors were Caucasian adults who lived in Nashville, Tennessee. Sequencing input: naive CD4+ T cells sorted from blood. Subset meaning: CD45RA+ positively selected. The receptor was isolated from a man aged 30 to 45 in good health.

In nucleotides, the CDR3 is TGTGCCAGCAGCTCCGGACCGGGAGGGTTACATAGTGAGCAGTTCTTC. Translation: CASSSGPGGLHSEQFF. This chain connects TRBV5-6 to TRBJ2-1; 8 nucleotides match TRBD2. This CDR3 has 16 residues. With V trimmed by 3 bases and J by 9 bases, 14 bases remained unmatched. From germline, CDR1 is SGHDT and CDR2 YYEEEE.